This T cell receptor beta chain was captured in a study of blood T cell repertoires in COVID-19. The CDR3 sequence is 18 residues long. Trimming stripped 2 bases from V and 8 bases from J, with 24 bases between. Germline CDR1 is KGHDR and CDR2 is SFDVKD. As processed by the authors: Estimated nucleated cell counts came from reference gene primer amplification. Sequenced by immunoSEQ multiplex PCR; TCRdb stores in-frame clones only, minus some. Clone size and the V and J calls come from that table; the DNA yielded D and trimming. The sample yields around 30,000 clones, 90% seen once. The sample taken for sequencing was peripheral blood. The clonotype comes from a man at least 80 years old with acute or convalescent COVID-19. The chain joins TRBV24-1 to TRBJ2-1, with a tentative D call TRBD2 (6 bases). The CDR3 nucleotides read TGTGCCACCAGTGATTCGAGGCCGGACCGCCGGGGGTTTGATGAGCAGTTCTTC. It translates to CATSDSRPDRRGFDEQFF.